Detailed here is one T cell receptor beta chain. No cognate antigen has been identified for it. Base qualities were left out, and no much larger clone turns up one base away. CD8 naive samples were obtained by positive selection for CCR7 among CD45RO-negative cells, yielding a CD45RA+CCR7+ population from which TemRA cells were excluded. Donors were healthy HIV-negative adults with no recently reported acute infections or vaccinations. Every donor was a Caucasian adult residing in Nashville, Tennessee, USA. Blood was obtained by leukapheresis, after which PBMCs were separated by Ficoll-Histopaque density gradient centrifugation and cryopreserved in liquid nitrogen vapor phase. Purity and quantity of every magnetically sorted T cell population were checked by analytical flow cytometry. Each sorted fraction had its genomic DNA isolated and then quantified by UV absorbance on a Nanodrop 2000c. As encoded in the germline V gene, CDR1 is SGDLS while CDR2 is YYNGEE. The CDR3 measures 15 amino acids from cysteine to phenylalanine. The sequence is cut down to CDR3 DNA, 45 bases in frame from base 1. Relative to germline, V is 3 bases shorter and J is 0 bases shorter, with 12 bases between their ends.

This sample is part of a study of shared clonotypes between healthy human individuals (dated by TCRdb to 2019 to 2021). Describing the broader study: The cohort included three men and two women between 18 and 49 years of age. For each donor, CD4 naive and CD4 memory were each run on three plates, CD8 naive on two plates, and CD8 memory on one plate. Blood TCR repertoires of a handful of healthy adults were deeply sequenced to estimate repertoire size and the extent of clonotype sharing between individuals. To increase sequencing depth and limit assay-specific biases, different laboratories used diverse techniques to prepare libraries and sequence TCR repertoires. Leukapheresis yielded between about 0.85 and 9.5 billion PBMCs per donor. On the study overall, not on this receptor specifically: Compared with non-shared clonotypes, clonotypes shared by all four sorted-subset donors had higher generation probabilities. Even with the large sequencing depth, rarefaction of the sorted-subset datasets indicated that sequencing was incomplete. Naive subsets generally had larger estimated clonotype richness than memory subsets did. Pairwise subsampling led to the expectation that sequencing depth would affect the degree of clonotype sharing among donors. Sampling was restricted to blood, and TCR repertoires in tissues likely differ from the TCR repertoires found in blood. Across four donors, around 5.4% of naive CD4, roughly 3.3% of naive CD8, approximately 2.5% of memory CD4, and approximately 0.4% of memory CD8 clonotypes were shared. Because the study included only a small number of donors, the genetic and exposure-history diversity represented was limited.

Using the deep immunoSEQ assay, multiplex PCR amplified TCR CDR3 regions from genomic DNA. Genomic DNA extracted from each cell subset was distributed evenly over all wells of several immunoSEQ 96-well plates, and each plate served as one replicate. For sorted subsets, 150 to 250 ng of genomic DNA, equivalent to roughly 30,000 T cell genomes, went into each replicate PCR. Purified libraries were measured with a Qubit 3.0 fluorometer, size-checked on a Bioanalyzer 2100, and measured again with the KAPA Library Quantification kit. Every immunoSEQ 96-well plate was sequenced on a dedicated single-read 150-cycle Illumina NextSeq 550 flow cell. As for how the authors treated the data: Because the immunoSEQ output held only junctional sequences and lacked quality scores, the filtering could not match the filtering applied to full-length reads. To assign V/J genes and CDR3, sequences were annotated against IMGT germline references using PyIR, a Python wrapper for IgBLAST v1.9. Reads were removed for weak V/J assignments (E-value above 1e-6), missing CDR3, stop codons, out-of-frame junctions, or ambiguous translated residues. V3J clonotypes were defined by identical inferred V gene, J gene, and CDR3 amino acid sequence. The percentage overlap between two repertoires was calculated by dividing the number of shared unique clonotypes by the size of the smaller repertoire. RTK rarefaction, the Chao1 estimator, and Recon v2.1 estimates of unobserved clonotypes were used to assess repertoire richness. Generation probabilities for all TCRbeta clonotypes obtained by the gDNA method from a handful of donors were computed using OLGA. TCRdb carries this immuneACCESS record with in-frame sequences only. Its versions omit some clonotypes, under half of them owing to an unresolved V gene in the studies checked, with the rest unexplained. V, J and clone size are taken as reported in that table, and D and trimming were inferred from the DNA itself. This sample comprises under 700,000 clones, around 96% of them detected only once. The ten most abundant clones make up approximately 0.11% of the sample.

This sequence uses TRBV9 and TRBJ1-2; TRBD1 could be the D gene, as 6 bases match. Material for sequencing was naive CD8+ T cells sorted from blood. The sample's cell subset or site label, in plain terms: CD45RA+CCR7+. The TCR originated in a young woman in good health. The CDR3 has the sequence CASSAGDWANYGYTF. The nucleotide sequence reads TGTGCCAGCAGCGCAGGGGATTGGGCTAACTATGGCTACACCTTC.